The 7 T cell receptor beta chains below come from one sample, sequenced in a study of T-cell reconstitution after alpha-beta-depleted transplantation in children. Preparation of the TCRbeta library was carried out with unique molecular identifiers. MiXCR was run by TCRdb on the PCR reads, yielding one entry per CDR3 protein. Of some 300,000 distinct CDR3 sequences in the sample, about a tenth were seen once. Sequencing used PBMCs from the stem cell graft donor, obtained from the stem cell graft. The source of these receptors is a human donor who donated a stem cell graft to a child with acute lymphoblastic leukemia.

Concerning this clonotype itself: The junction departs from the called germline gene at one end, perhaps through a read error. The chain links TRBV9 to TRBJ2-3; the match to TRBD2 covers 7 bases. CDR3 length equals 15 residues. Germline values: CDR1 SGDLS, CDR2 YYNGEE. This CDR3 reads CSSSVVSGSTDTQYF. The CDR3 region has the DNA TGTTCCAGCAGCGTAGTTAGCGGGAGCACAGATACGCAGTATTTT.

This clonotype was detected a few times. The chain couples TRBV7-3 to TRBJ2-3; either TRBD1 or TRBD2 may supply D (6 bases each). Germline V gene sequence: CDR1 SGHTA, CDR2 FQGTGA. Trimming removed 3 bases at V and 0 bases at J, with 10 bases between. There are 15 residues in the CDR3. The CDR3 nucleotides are TGTGCCAGCAGCTTTGGAGGGGGAAGCACAGATACGCAGTATTTT. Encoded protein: CASSFGGGSTDTQYF.

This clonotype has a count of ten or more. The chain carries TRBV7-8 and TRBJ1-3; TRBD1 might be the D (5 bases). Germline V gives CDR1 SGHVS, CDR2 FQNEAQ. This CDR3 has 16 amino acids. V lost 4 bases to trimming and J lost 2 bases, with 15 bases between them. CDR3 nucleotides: TGTGCCAGCAGCTCAGACCGGGACTTGGCTGGAAACACCATATATTTT. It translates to CASSSDRDLAGNTIYF. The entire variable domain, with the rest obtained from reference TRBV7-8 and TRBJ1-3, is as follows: GAGVSQSPRYKVAKRGQDVALRCDPISGHVSLFWYQQALGQGPEFLTYFQNEAQLDKSGLPSDRFFAERPEGSVSTLKIQRTQQEDSAVYLCASSSDRDLAGNTIYFGEGSWLTVV.

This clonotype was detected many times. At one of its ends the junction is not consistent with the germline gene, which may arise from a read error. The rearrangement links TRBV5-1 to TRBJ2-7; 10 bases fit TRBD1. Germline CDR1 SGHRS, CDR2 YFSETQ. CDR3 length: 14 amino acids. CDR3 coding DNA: TGTGCCAGCAGTCCTGGACAGGGGGCCTACGAGCAGTACTTC. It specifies CASSPGQGAYEQYF.

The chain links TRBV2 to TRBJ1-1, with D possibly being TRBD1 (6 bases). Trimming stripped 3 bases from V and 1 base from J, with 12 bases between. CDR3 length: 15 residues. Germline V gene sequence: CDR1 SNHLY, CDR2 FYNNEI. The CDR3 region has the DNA TGTGCCAGCAGTGATGATGGGGGGGCGAACACTGAAGCTTTCTTT. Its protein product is CASSDDGGANTEAFF.

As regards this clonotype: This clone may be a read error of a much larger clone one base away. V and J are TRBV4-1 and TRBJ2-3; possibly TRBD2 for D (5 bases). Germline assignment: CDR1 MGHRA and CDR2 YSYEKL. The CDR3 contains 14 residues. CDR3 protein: CASTQDPDWAGQYF. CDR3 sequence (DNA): TGCGCCAGCACCCAAGATCCTGACTGGGCGGGGCAGTATTTT.

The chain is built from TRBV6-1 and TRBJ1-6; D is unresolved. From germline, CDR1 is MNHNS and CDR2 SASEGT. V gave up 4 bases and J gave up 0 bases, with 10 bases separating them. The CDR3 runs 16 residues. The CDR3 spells CASSVERISYNSPLHF. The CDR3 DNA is TGTGCCAGCAGTGTTGAGAGAATCTCCTATAATTCACCCCTCCACTTT.